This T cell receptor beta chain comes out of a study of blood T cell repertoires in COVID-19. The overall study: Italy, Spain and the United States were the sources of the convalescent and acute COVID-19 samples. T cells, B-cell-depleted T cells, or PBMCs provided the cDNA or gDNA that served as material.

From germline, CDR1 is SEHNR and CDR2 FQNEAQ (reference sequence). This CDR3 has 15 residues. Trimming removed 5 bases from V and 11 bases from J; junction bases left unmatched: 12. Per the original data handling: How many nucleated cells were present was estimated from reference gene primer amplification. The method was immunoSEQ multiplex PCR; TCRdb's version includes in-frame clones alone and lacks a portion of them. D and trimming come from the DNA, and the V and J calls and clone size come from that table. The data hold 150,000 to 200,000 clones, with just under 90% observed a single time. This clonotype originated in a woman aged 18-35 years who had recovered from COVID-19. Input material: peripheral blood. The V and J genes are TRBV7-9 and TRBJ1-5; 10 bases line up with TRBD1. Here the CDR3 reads CASSLGGQGFRAQHF. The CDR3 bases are TGTGCCAGCAGCCTGGGGGGACAGGGGTTTCGGGCCCAGCATTTT.